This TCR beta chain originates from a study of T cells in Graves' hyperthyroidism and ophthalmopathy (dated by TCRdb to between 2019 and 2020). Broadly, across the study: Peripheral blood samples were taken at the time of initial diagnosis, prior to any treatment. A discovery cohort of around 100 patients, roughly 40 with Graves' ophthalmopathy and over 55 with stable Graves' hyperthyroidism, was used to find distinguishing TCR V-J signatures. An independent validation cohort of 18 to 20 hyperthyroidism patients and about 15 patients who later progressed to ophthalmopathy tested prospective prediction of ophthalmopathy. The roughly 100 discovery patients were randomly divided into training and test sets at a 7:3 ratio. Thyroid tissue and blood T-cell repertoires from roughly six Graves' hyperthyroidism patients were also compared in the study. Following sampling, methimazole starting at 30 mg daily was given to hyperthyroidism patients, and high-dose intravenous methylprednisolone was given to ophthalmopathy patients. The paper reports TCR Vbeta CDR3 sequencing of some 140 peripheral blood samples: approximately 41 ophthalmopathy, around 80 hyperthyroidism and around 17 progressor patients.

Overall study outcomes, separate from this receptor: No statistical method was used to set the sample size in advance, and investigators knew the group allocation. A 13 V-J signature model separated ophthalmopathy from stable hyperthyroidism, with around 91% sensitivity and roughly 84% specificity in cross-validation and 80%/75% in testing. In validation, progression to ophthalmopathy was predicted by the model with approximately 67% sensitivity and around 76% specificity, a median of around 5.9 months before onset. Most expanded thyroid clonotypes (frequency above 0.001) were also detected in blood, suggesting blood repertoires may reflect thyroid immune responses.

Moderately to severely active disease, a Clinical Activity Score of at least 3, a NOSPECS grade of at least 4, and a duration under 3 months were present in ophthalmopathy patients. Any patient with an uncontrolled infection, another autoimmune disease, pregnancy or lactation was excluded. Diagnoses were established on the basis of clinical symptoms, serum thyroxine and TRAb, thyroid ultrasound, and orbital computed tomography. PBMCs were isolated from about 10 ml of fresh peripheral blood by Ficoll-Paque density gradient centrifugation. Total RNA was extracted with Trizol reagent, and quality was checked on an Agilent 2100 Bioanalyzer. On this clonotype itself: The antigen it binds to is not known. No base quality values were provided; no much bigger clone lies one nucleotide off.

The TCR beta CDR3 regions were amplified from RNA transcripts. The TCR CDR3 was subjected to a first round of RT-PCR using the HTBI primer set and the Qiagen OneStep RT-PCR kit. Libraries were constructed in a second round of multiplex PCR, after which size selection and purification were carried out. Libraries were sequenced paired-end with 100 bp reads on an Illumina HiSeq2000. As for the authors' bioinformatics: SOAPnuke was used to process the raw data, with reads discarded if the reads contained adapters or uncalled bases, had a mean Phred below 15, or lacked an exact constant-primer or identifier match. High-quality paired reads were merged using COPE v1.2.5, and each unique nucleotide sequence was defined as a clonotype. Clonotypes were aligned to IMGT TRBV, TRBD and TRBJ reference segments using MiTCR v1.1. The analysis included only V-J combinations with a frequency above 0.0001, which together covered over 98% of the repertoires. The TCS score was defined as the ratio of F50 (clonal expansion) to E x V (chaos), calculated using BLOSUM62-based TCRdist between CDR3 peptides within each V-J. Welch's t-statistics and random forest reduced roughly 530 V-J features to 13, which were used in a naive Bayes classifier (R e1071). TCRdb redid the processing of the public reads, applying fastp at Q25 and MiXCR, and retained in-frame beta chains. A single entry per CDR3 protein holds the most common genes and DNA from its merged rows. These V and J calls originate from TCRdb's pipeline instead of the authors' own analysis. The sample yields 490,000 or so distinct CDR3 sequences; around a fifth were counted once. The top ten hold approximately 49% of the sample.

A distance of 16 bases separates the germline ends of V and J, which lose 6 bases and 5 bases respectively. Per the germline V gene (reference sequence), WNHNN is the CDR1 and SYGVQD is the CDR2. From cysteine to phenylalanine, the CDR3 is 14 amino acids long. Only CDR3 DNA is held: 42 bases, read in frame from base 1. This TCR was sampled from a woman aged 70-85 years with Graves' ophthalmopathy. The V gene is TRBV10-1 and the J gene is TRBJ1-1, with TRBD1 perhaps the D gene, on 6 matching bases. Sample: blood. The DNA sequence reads TGCGCCAGCAGCAATCAGGGGATGGGGACTGAAGCTTTCTTT. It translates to CASSNQGMGTEAFF.